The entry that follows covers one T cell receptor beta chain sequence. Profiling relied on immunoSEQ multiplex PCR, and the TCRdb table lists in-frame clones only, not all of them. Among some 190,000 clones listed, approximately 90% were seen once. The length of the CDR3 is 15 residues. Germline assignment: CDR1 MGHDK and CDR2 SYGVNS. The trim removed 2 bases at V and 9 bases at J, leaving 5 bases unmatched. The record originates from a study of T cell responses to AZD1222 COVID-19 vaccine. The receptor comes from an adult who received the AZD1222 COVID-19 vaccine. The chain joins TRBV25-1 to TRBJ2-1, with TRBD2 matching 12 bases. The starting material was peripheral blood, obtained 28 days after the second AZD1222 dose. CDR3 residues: CASSEPSGREGEQFF. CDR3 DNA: TGTGCCAGCAGTGAACCTAGCGGGAGGGAGGGTGAGCAGTTCTTC.